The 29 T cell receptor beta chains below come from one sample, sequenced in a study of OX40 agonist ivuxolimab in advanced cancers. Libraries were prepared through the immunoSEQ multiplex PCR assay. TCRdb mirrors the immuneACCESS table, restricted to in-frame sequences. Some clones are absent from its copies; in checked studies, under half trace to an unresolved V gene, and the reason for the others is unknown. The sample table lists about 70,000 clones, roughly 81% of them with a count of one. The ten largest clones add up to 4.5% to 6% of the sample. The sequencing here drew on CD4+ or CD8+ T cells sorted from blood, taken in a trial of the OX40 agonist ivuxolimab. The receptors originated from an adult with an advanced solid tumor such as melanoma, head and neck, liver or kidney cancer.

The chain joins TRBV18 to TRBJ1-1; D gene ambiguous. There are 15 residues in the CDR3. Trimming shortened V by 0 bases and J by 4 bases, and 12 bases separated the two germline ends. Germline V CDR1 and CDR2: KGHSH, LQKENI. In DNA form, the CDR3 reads TGTGCCAGCTCACCACCGATGGGTTGGGCCACTGAAGCTTTCTTT. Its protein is CASSPPMGWATEAFF.

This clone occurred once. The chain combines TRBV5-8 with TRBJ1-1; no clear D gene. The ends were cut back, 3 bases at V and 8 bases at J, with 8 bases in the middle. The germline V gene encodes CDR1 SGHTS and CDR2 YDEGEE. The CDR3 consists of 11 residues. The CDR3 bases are TGTGCCAGCAGCTCCACCCGAGAAGCTTTCTTT. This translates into CASSSTREAFF.

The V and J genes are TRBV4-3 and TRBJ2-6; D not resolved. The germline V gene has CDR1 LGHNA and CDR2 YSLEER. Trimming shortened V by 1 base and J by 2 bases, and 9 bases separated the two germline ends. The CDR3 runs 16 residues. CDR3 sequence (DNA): TGCGCCAGCAGCCAAGGACGGATACCTGGGGCCAACGTCCTGACTTTC. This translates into CASSQGRIPGANVLTF.

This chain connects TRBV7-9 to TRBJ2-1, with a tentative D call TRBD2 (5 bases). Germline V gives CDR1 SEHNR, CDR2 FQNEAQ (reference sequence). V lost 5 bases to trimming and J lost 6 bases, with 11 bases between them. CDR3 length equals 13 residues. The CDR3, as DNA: TGTGCCAGCAGCCCCGGGATTCTCAATGAGCAGTTCTTC. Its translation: CASSPGILNEQFF.

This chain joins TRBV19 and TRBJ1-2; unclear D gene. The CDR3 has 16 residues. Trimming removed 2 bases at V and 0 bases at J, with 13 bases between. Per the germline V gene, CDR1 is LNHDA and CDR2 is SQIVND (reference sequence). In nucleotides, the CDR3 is TGTGCCAGTAGTATATCCGCAGGCCCTACTAACTATGGCTACACCTTC. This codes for CASSISAGPTNYGYTF.

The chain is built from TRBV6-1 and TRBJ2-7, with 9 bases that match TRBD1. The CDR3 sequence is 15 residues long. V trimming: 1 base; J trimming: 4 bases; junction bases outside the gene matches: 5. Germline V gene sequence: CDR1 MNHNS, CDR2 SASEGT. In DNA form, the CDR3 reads TGTGCCAGCAGTGAAGTGGACAGGGGAAAGTACGAGCAGTACTTC. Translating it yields CASSEVDRGKYEQYF.

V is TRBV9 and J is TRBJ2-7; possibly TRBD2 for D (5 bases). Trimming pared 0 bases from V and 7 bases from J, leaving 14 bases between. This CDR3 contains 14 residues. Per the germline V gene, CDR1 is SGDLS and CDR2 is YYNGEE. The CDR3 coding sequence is TGTGCCAGCAGCGTAGATTACAAAACGGGAGAGCAGTACTTC. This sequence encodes CASSVDYKTGEQYF.

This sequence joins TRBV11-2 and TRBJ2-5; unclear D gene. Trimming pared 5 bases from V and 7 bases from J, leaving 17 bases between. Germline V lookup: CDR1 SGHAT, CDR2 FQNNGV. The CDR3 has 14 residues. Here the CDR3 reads CASSTYKAVGTQYF. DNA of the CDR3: TGTGCCAGCAGCACCTACAAGGCTGTAGGGACCCAGTACTTC.

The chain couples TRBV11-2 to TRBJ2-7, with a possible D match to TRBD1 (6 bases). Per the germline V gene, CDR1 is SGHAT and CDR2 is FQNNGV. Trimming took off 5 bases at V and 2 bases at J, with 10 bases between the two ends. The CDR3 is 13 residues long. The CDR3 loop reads CASSPNRAYEQYF. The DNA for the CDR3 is TGTGCCAGCAGCCCTAACAGGGCCTACGAGCAGTACTTC. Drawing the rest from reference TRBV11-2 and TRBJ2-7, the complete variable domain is EAGVAQSPRYKIIEKRQSVAFWCNPISGHATLYWYQQILGQGPKLLIQFQNNGVVDDSQLPKDRFSAERLKGVDSTLKIQPAKLEDSAVYLCASSPNRAYEQYFGPGTRLTVT.

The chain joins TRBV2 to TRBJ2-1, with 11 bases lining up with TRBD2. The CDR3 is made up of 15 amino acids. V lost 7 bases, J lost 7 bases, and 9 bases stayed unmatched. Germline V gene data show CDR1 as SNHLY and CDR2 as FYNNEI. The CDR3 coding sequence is TGTGCCAGCACCAGGGCTAGCGGGGGGAGGAATGAGCAGTTCTTC. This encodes CASTRASGGRNEQFF.

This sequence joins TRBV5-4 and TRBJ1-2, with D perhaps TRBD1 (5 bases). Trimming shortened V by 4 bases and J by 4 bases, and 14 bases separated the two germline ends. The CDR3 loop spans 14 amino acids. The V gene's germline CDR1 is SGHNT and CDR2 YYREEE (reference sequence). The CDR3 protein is CASSLPRDVYGYTF. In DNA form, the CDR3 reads TGTGCCAGCAGCCTACCCAGGGACGTCTATGGCTACACCTTC.

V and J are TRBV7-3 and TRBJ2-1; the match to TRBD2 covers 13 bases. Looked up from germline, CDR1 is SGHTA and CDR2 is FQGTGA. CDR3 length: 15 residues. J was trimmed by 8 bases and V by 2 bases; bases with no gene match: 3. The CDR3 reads CASSLFTSGRDEQFF. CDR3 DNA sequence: TGTGCCAGCAGCTTATTTACTAGCGGGAGGGATGAGCAGTTCTTC.

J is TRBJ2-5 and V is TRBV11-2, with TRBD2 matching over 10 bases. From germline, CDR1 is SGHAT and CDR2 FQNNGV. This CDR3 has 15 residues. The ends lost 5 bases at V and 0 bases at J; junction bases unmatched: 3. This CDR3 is CASSIAGGYQETQYF. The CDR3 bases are TGTGCCAGCAGCATAGCGGGAGGTTACCAAGAGACCCAGTACTTC.

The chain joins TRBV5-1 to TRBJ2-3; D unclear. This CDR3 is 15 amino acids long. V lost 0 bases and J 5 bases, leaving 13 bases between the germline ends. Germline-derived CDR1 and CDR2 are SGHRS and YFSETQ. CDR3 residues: CASSLEDRSIDTQYF. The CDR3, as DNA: TGCGCCAGCAGCTTGGAGGACCGGAGTATAGATACGCAGTATTTT.

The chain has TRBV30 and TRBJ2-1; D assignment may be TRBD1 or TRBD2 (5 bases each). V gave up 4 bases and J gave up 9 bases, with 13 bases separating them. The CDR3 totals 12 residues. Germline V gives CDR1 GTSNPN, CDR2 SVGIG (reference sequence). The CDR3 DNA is TGTGCCTGGAAAGGACAAGGGAGTGAGCAGTTCTTC. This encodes CAWKGQGSEQFF.

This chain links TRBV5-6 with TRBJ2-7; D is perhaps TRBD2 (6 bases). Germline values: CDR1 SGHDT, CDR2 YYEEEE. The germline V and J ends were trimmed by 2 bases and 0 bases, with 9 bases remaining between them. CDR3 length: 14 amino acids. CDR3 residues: CASSFQTSSYEQYF. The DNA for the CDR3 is TGTGCCAGCAGCTTCCAGACTAGCTCCTACGAGCAGTACTTC.

The CDR3 loop reads CASSLSGLPEETQYF. CDR3 in DNA: TGTGCCAGCAGCTTATCAGGGCTCCCTGAAGAGACCCAGTACTTC. The chain recombines TRBV11-3 with TRBJ2-5, with TRBD1 as a possible D gene (5 bases). This CDR3 is 15 amino acids long. CDR1 SGHNT and CDR2 YENEEA come from the germline V gene. Trimming pared 2 bases from V and 3 bases from J, leaving 13 bases between.

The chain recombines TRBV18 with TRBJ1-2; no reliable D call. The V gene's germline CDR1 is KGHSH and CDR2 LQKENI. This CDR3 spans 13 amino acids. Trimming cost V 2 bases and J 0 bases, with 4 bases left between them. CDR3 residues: CASSPGANYGYTF. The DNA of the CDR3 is TGTGCCAGCTCACCAGGGGCTAACTATGGCTACACCTTC.

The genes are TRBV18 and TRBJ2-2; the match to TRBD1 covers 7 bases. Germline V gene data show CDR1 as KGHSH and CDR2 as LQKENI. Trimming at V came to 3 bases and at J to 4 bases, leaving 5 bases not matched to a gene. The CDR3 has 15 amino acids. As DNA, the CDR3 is TGTGCCAGCTCACCGTCCGGGACAGTCACCGGGGAGCTGTTTTTT. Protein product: CASSPSGTVTGELFF.

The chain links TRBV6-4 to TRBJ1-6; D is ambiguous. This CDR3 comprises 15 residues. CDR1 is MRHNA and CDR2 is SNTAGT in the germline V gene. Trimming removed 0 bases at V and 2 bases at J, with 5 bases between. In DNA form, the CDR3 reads TGTGCCAGCAGTGACTCGTTTGCCTATAATTCACCCCTCCACTTT. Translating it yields CASSDSFAYNSPLHF.

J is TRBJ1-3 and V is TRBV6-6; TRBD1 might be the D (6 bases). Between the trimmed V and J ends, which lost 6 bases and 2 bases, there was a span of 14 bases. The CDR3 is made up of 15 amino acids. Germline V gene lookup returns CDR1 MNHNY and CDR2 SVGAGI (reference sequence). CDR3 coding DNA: TGTGCCAGCAGCAGAACCTGGGACACTGGAAACACCATATATTTT. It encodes CASSRTWDTGNTIYF.

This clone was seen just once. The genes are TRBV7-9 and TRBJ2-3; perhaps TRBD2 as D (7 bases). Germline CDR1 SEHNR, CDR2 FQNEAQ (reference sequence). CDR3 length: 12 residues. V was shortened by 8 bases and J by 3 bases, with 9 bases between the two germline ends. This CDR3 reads CASAGATDTQYF. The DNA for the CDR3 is TGTGCCAGCGCGGGGGCAACAGATACGCAGTATTTT.

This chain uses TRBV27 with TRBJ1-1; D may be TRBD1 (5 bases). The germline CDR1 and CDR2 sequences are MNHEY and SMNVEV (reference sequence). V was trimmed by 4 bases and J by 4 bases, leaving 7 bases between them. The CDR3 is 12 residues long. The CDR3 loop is CASSWGGTEAFF. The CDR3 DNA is TGTGCCAGCAGTTGGGGGGGCACTGAAGCTTTCTTT.

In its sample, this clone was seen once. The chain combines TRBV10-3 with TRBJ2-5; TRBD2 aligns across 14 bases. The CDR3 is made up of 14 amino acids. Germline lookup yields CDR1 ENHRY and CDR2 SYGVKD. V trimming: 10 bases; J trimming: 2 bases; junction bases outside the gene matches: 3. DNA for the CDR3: TGTGCCAGCGGACTAGCGGGGGGACAAGAGACCCAGTACTTC. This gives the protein CASGLAGGQETQYF.

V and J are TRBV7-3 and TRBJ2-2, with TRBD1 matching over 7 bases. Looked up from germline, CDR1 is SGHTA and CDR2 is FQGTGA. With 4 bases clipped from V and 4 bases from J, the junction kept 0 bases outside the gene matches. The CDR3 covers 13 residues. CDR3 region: CASSSGGTGELFF. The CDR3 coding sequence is TGTGCCAGCAGCTCAGGGGGCACCGGGGAGCTGTTTTTT.

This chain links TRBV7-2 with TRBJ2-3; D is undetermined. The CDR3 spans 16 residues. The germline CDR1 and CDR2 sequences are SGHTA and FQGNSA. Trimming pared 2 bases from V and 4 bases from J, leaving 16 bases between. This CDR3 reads CASSLYAAGPADTQYF. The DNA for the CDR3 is TGTGCCAGCAGCTTATATGCAGCAGGACCGGCAGATACGCAGTATTTT.

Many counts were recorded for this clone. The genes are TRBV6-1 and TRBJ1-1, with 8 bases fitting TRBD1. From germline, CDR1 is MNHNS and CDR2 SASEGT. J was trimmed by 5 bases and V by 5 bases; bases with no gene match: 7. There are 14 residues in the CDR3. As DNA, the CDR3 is TGTGCCAGCAGTTCCCTGACAGGGGTGACTGAAGCTTTCTTT. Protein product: CASSSLTGVTEAFF.

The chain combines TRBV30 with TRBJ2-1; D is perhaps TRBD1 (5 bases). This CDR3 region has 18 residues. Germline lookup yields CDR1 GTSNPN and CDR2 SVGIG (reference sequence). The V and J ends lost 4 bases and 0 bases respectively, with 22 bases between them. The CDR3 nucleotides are TGTGCCTGGATCCCCCAGGGAATAGGCACGTACTCCTACAATGAGCAGTTCTTC. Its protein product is CAWIPQGIGTYSYNEQFF.

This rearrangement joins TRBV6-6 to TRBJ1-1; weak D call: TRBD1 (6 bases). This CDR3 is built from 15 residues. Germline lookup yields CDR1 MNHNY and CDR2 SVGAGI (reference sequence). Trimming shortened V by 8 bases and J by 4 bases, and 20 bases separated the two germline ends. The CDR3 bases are TGTGCCAGCTCAGGGTTGTCAGGGGCGGCCACTGAAGCTTTCTTT. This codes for CASSGLSGAATEAFF.